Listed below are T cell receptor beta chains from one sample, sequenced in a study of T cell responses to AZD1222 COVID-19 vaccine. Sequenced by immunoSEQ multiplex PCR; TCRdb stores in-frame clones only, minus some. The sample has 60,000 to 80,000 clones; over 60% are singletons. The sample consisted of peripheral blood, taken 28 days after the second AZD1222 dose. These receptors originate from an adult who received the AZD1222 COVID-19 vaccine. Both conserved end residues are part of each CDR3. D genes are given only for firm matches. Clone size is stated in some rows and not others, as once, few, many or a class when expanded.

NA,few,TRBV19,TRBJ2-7,TGTGCCAGTAGTATCTGGGTCGGATACGAGCAGTACTTC,CASSIWVGYEQYF
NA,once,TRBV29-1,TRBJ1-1,TGCAGCGGTTACAGGGTAGGTGACACTGAAGCTTTCTTT,CSGYRVGDTEAFF
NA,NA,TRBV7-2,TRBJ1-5,TGTGCCAGCAGCTTGTCAATTACTAGCAATCAGCCCCAGCATTTT,CASSLSITSNQPQHF
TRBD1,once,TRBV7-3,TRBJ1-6,TGTGCCAGCAGCTTAGGGACAGGCTATAATTCACCCCTCCACTTT,CASSLGTGYNSPLHF
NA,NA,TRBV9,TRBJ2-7,TGTGCCAGCAGCGTAGGAGGGAGCAGCTCCTACGAGCAGTACTTC,CASSVGGSSSYEQYF
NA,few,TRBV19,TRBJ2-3,TGTGCCAGTAGTATAGTCCTACTAGCAGATACGCAGTATTTT,CASSIVLLADTQYF
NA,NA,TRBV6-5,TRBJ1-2,TGTGCCAGTAACCCTGGGCGCGACTATGGCTACACCTTC,CASNPGRDYGYTF
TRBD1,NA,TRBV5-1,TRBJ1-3,TGCGCCAGCAGCTTGGGGGACAGGGCGTCCGGAAACACCATATATTTT,CASSLGDRASGNTIYF
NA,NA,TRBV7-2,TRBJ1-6,TGTGCCAGCAGCCCCGATCGGTGGGGCCATAATTCACCCCTCCACTTT,CASSPDRWGHNSPLHF
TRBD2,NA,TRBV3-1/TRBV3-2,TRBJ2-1,TGTGCCAGCAGCCCACGACTAGCGGGCTCTGGCAATGAGCAGTTCTTC,CASSPRLAGSGNEQFF
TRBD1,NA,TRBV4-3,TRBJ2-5,TGCGCCAGCAGCCAAGGACAGGGAGAGGAGACCCAGTACTTC,CASSQGQGEETQYF
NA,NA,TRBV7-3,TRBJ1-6,TGTGCCAGCAGCTTAACGGGGTCCGGACAGATTAATTCACCCCTCCACTTT,CASSLTGSGQINSPLHF
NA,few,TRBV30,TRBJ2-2,TGTGCCTGGAGTCACATCTTCACCGGGGAGCTGTTTTTT,CAWSHIFTGELFF
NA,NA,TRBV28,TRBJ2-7,TGTGCCAGCAGTTTAGGGAACAGACCCTACGAGCAGTACTTC,CASSLGNRPYEQYF
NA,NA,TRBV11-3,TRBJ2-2,TGTGCCAGCAGCGGGGCCGTCGTCAAGAACACCGGGGAGCTGTTTTTT,CASSGAVVKNTGELFF
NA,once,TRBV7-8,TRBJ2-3,TGTGCCACCGGATCAGGCGATACGCAGTATTTT,CATGSGDTQYF
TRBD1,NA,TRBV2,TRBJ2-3,TGTGCCAGCAGTGGACAGGGGCAAGTCGATACGCAGTATTTT,CASSGQGQVDTQYF
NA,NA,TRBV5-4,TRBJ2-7,TGTGCCAGCAGCTTGAGTGGTTCAGGTCAGGAGCAGTACTTC,CASSLSGSGQEQYF
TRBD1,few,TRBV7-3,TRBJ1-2,TGTGCCAGCAGCTTAGACTCCCAGGGGGGAGGCTACACCTTC,CASSLDSQGGGYTF
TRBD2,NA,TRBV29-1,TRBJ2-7,TGCAGCGTTGGTCAGAGGAGAGGACTAGCGGGCGAGCAGTACTTC,CSVGQRRGLAGEQYF
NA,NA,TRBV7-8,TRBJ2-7,TGTGCCAGCAGCTTAGGTTCCTACGAGCAGTACTTC,CASSLGSYEQYF
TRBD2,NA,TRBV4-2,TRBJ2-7,TGTGCCAGCAGCCAAGCCGGGACTAGTGGTTCCTACGAGCAGTACTTC,CASSQAGTSGSYEQYF
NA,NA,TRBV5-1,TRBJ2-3,TGCGCCAGCAGAACGCTCTTCGGGGATACGCAGTATTTT,CASRTLFGDTQYF
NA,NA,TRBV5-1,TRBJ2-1,TGCGCCAGCAGCTTGGTAACAGAGTACAATGAGCAGTTCTTC,CASSLVTEYNEQFF
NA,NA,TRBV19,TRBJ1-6,TGTGCCAGTAGTATCGGCAGGGAAGTCTCACCCCTCCACTTT,CASSIGREVSPLHF
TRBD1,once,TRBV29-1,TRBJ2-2,TGCAGCGTTGAAAATATTGTGCAGGGGGCCACCGGGGAGCTGTTTTTT,CSVENIVQGATGELFF
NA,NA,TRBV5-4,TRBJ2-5,TGTGCCAGCAGCTTGGTGGAAGAGACCCAGTACTTC,CASSLVEETQYF
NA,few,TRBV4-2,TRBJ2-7,TGTGCCAGCAGCCAGGGCGGTGGTGTTTCCTACGAGCAGTACTTC,CASSQGGGVSYEQYF
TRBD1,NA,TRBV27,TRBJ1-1,TGTGCCAGCAGTTTACGAGGGGGCGGGATGGGAGCTTTCTTT,CASSLRGGGMGAFF
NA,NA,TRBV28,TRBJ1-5,TGTGCCAGCAGTTCATATGGACAGATTAGCAATCAGCCCCAGCATTTT,CASSSYGQISNQPQHF
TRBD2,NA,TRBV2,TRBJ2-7,TGTGCCAGCAGTGCCCTAGCGGGGAGGGGTTACGAGCAGTACTTC,CASSALAGRGYEQYF
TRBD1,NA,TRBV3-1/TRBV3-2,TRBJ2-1,TGTGCCAGCAGCCCGCCCGGGACAGGGGGCGATGAGCAGTTCTTC,CASSPPGTGGDEQFF
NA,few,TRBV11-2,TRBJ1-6,TGTGCCAGCAGCCACAAAGACTCACCCCTCCACTTT,CASSHKDSPLHF
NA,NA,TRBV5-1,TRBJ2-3,TGCGCCAGCAGCGAGCCGGGTTCGGGCACAGATACGCAGTATTTT,CASSEPGSGTDTQYF
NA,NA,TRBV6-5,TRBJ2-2,TGTGCCAGCAGTTACTCGGACAACCCGAACACCGGGGAGCTGTTTTTT,CASSYSDNPNTGELFF
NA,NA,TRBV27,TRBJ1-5,TGTGCCAGCAGTTCCGACGGGAATCAGCCCCAGCATTTT,CASSSDGNQPQHF
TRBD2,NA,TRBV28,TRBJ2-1,TGTGCCAGCAGTCCAGGACTAGCGAACTACAATGAGCAGTTCTTC,CASSPGLANYNEQFF
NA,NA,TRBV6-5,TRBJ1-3,TGTGCCAGCACGGGGCCGCCCCCGGGAAACACCATATATTTT,CASTGPPPGNTIYF
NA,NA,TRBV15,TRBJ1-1,TGTGCCACCAGCAGAGATATGCAGGACACTGAAGCTTTCTTT,CATSRDMQDTEAFF
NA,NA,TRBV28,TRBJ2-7,TGTGCCAGCAGTCCGGGGACAAACACCTACGAGCAGTACTTC,CASSPGTNTYEQYF
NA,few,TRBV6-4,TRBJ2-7,TGTGCCAGCAAAATGGGCGGGATCGGGTCCTACGAGCAGTACTTC,CASKMGGIGSYEQYF
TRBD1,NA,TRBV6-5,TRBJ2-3,TGTGCCAGCAGTTACTCGGACAGGAGCACAGATACGCAGTATTTT,CASSYSDRSTDTQYF
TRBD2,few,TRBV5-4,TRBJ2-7,TGTGCCAGCAGCTTTGCGGGAGGGCCAGATGTGCAGTACTTC,CASSFAGGPDVQYF
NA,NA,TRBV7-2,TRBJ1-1,TGTGCCAGCAGCTTTGGGACCGTGAACACTGAAGCTTTCTTT,CASSFGTVNTEAFF
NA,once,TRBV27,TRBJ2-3,TGTGCCAGCAGTTTATCAGCTAGCGCAGATACGCAGTATTTT,CASSLSASADTQYF
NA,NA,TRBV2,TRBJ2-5,TGTGCCAGCAGGGATCTACAAGAGACCCAGTACTTC,CASRDLQETQYF
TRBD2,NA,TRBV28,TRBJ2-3,TGTGCCAGCAGTTCGGGACTAGCGGGGGAACTAGATACGCAGTATTTT,CASSSGLAGELDTQYF
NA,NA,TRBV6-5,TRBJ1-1,TGTGCCAGCAGCCACGGAAGGAACACTGAAGCTTTCTTT,CASSHGRNTEAFF
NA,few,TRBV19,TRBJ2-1,TGTGCCAGTAGTAAGGGGGGCGGGAGACTTTTTTTAGACAATGAGCAGTTCTTC,CASSKGGGRLFLDNEQFF
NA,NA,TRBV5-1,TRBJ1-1,TGCGCCAGCAGCTTGGCACCGGGATATGAAGCTTTCTTT,CASSLAPGYEAFF
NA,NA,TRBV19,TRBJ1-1,TGTGCCAGTAGTATAAATCGTGGAGGGGAAGCTTTCTTT,CASSINRGGEAFF
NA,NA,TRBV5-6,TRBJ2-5,TGTGCCAGCAGCTCAACTTTTGAGACCCAGTACTTC,CASSSTFETQYF
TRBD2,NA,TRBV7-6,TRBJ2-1,TGTGCCAGCAGCGAAGTAGCGGGATCCTACAATGAGCAGTTCTTC,CASSEVAGSYNEQFF
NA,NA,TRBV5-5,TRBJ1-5,TGTGCCAGCAGCTTGGACGGGTCTTGGCAACCCCAGCATTTT,CASSLDGSWQPQHF
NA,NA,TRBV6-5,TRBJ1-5,TGTGCCAGCGCCCCGGATGCGAATCAGCCCCAGCATTTT,CASAPDANQPQHF
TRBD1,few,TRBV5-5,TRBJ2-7,TGTGCCAGCAGCTCGGGACAGGCCCTGAACGAGCAGTACTTC,CASSSGQALNEQYF